One TCR beta chain is described in this entry. What it binds is unknown. The data are from a study of OX40 agonist ivuxolimab in advanced cancers. In the study overall: Prior anti-PD-1, anti-PD-L1 or anti-CTLA-4 therapy was allowed; more than 30% had some. Study results and caveats: The study found that CD8+ T cells averaged more expanded clones than CD4+. Among the least clonally expanded were partial responders at 0.1-3.0 mg/kg.

Germline CDR1 is MNHEY and CDR2 is SMNVEV (reference sequence). The CDR3 has 18 amino acids. V was clipped by 3 bases and J by 3 bases, with 20 bases between them. Baseline was the first blood sampling point, followed by cycle 4 day 1 and cycle 7 day 1. The table came from immunoSEQ multiplex PCR; TCRdb's copy has only in-frame clones and leaves some out. Here the sample spans tens of thousands of clones, around four fifths being singletons. The clonotype was recovered from an adult with an advanced solid tumor such as melanoma, head and neck, liver or kidney cancer. The chain is built from TRBV27 and TRBJ2-2; no definite D call. The source material was CD4+ or CD8+ T cells sorted from blood, sampled in a trial of the OX40 agonist ivuxolimab. The CDR3 nucleotides read TGTGCCAGCAGTTTCAGTCCCGCCCACTCAGGTTACACCGGGGAGCTGTTTTTT. Protein: CASSFSPAHSGYTGELFF.